This T cell receptor beta chain came from a study of blood T cell dynamics during melanoma immunotherapy. Study-level background: First-line therapy was either pembrolizumab or nivolumab with ipilimumab for metastatic melanoma.

Time point denoted: week 3, after first cycle of checkpoint inhibitor. Blood was drawn before treatment and at week 3 after checkpoint blockade. From germline, CDR1 is SGHDT and CDR2 YYEEEE. V shed 7 bases and J shed 4 bases, with 9 bases lying between them. The CDR3 loop spans 13 amino acids. Generated by immunoSEQ multiplex PCR, the TCRdb table keeps only in-frame clones and is missing some. Of over 3,500 clones listed, 70% to 90% are singletons. The receptor's source is a human donor with melanoma. The sample here was blood, taken from a patient treated with checkpoint blockade. The chain employs TRBV5-6 and TRBJ1-6; no firm D call. The CDR3 region is CASSGAYNSPLHF. The DNA for the CDR3 is TGTGCCAGCTCCGGCGCGTATAATTCACCCCTCCACTTT.